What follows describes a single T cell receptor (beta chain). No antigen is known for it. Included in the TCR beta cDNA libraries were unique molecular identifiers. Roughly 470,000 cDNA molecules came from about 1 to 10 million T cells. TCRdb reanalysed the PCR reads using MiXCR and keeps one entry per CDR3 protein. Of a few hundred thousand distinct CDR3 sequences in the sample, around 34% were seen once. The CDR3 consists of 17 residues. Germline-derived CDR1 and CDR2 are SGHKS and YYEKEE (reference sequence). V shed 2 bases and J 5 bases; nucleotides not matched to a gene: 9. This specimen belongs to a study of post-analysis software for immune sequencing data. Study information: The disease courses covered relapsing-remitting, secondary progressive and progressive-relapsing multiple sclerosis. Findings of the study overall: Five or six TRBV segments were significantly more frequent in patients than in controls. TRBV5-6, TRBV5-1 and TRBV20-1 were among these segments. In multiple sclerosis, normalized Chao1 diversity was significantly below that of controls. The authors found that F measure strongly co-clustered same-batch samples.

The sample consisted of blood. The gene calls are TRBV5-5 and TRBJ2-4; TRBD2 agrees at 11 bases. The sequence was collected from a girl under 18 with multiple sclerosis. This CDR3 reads CASSFPHRSGRENIQYF. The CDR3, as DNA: TGTGCCAGCAGCTTCCCTCACCGTAGCGGGAGGGAAAACATTCAGTACTTC. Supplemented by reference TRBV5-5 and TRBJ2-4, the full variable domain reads DAGVTQSPTHLIKTRGQQVTLRCSPISGHKSVSWYQQVLGQGPQFIFQYYEKEERGRGNFPDRFSARQFPNYSSELNVNALLLGDSALYLCASSFPHRSGRENIQYFGAGTRLSVL.